These T cell receptor beta chains were read from a single sample in a study of CD8 T cells in ankylosing spondylitis. TCRdb re-analysed the 5' RACE reads in MiXCR, keeping a single row per CDR3 protein. The data show 200,000 to 300,000 distinct CDR3 sequences, 24% seen once. Sequencing was performed on blood, either unsorted or a sorted T cell fraction (not recorded which). Receptor source: a male donor with ankylosing spondylitis or in good health (not recorded which). CDR3s include the opening cysteine and the closing phenylalanine or tryptophan. Fields, in order: CDR3 length, D gene, clone size, J gene, V gene, CDR3 protein, CDR3 DNA. A D gene is named only where the DNA matches it firmly. Only some rows state a clone size, as once, few, many or a class for expanded clones.

cdr3_length: 13; d_call: NA; clone_size: NA; j_call: TRBJ2-2; v_call: TRBV10-3; cdr3_aa: CAISTGRTGELFF; cdr3_nt: TGTGCCATTTCGACAGGGAGGACCGGGGAGCTGTTTTTT
cdr3_length: 16; d_call: TRBD2; clone_size: NA; j_call: TRBJ2-1; v_call: TRBV20-1; cdr3_aa: CSARARHGGGANEQFF; cdr3_nt: TGCAGTGCTAGAGCGCGCCACGGGGGGGGGGCCAATGAGCAGTTCTTC
cdr3_length: 14; d_call: TRBD2; clone_size: many; j_call: TRBJ2-1; v_call: TRBV6-1; cdr3_aa: CASSGTSGSNEQFF; cdr3_nt: TGTGCCAGCAGCGGGACTAGCGGGAGCAATGAGCAGTTCTTC
cdr3_length: 14; d_call: TRBD1; clone_size: NA; j_call: TRBJ2-7; v_call: TRBV4-1; cdr3_aa: CASSQGTGGNEQYF; cdr3_nt: TGCGCCAGCAGCCAAGGGACAGGGGGCAACGAGCAGTACTTC
cdr3_length: 11; d_call: NA; clone_size: NA; j_call: TRBJ2-7; v_call: TRBV20-1; cdr3_aa: CSATQDNEQYF; cdr3_nt: TGCAGTGCTACCCAGGACAACGAGCAGTACTTC
cdr3_length: 12; d_call: TRBD2; clone_size: few; j_call: TRBJ2-3; v_call: TRBV5-5; cdr3_aa: CATQTSLDTQYF; cdr3_nt: TGTGCCACCCAGACTAGCTTAGATACGCAGTATTTT
cdr3_length: 10; d_call: NA; clone_size: NA; j_call: TRBJ2-7; v_call: TRBV20-1; cdr3_aa: CSARAPEQYF; cdr3_nt: TGCAGTGCTAGAGCTCCCGAGCAGTACTTC
cdr3_length: 12; d_call: NA; clone_size: few; j_call: TRBJ1-4; v_call: TRBV10-3; cdr3_aa: CAISDQAEKLFF; cdr3_nt: TGTGCCATCAGTGACCAGGCAGAAAAACTGTTTTTT
cdr3_length: 14; d_call: NA; clone_size: NA; j_call: TRBJ2-3; v_call: TRBV18; cdr3_aa: CASSPPATTDTQYF; cdr3_nt: TGTGCCAGCTCACCCCCAGCTACCACAGATACGCAGTATTTT
cdr3_length: 12; d_call: TRBD1; clone_size: few; j_call: TRBJ2-3; v_call: TRBV20-1; cdr3_aa: CSASQKQGAQYF; cdr3_nt: TGCAGTGCTAGTCAAAAACAGGGGGCGCAGTATTTT
cdr3_length: 17; d_call: TRBD2; clone_size: many; j_call: TRBJ2-3; v_call: TRBV10-3; cdr3_aa: CAISDPGLASGTDTQYF; cdr3_nt: TGTGCCATCAGTGATCCGGGACTAGCTTCAGGCACAGATACGCAGTATTTT
cdr3_length: 15; d_call: NA; clone_size: NA; j_call: TRBJ1-4; v_call: TRBV7-2; cdr3_aa: CASSVQGLGSEKLFF; cdr3_nt: TGTGCCAGCAGCGTACAGGGTCTAGGGTCCGAAAAACTGTTTTTT
cdr3_length: 14; d_call: NA; clone_size: NA; j_call: TRBJ2-1; v_call: TRBV12-3/TRBV12-4; cdr3_aa: CASSPHLGYNEQFF; cdr3_nt: TGTGCCAGCAGTCCCCACCTAGGGTACAATGAGCAGTTCTTC
cdr3_length: 14; d_call: TRBD2; clone_size: NA; j_call: TRBJ2-1; v_call: TRBV7-3; cdr3_aa: CASSLRGTSNEQFF; cdr3_nt: TGTGCCAGCAGCTTAAGGGGGACTAGCAATGAGCAGTTCTTC
cdr3_length: 14; d_call: NA; clone_size: few; j_call: TRBJ2-3; v_call: TRBV7-9; cdr3_aa: CASSLGQITDTQYF; cdr3_nt: TGTGCCAGCAGCTTAGGACAAATCACAGATACGCAGTATTTT
cdr3_length: 17; d_call: NA; clone_size: NA; j_call: TRBJ2-3; v_call: TRBV10-3; cdr3_aa: CAISEDSAANPPDTQYF; cdr3_nt: TGTGCCATCAGTGAGGATTCGGCCGCCAACCCCCCAGATACGCAGTATTTT
cdr3_length: 15; d_call: NA; clone_size: few; j_call: TRBJ2-2; v_call: TRBV20-1; cdr3_aa: CSARDGRVNTGELFF; cdr3_nt: TGCAGTGCTAGAGATGGCAGGGTGAACACCGGGGAGCTGTTTTTT
cdr3_length: 16; d_call: TRBD1; clone_size: NA; j_call: TRBJ1-2; v_call: TRBV6-5; cdr3_aa: CASSYSNRGRGYGYTF; cdr3_nt: TGTGCCAGCAGTTACTCGAACAGGGGGCGAGGCTATGGCTACACCTTC
cdr3_length: 18; d_call: TRBD1; clone_size: NA; j_call: TRBJ2-5; v_call: TRBV10-3; cdr3_aa: CAISEGSRDRGHGETQYF; cdr3_nt: TGTGCCATCAGTGAGGGATCCCGGGACAGGGGGCATGGAGAGACCCAGTACTTC
cdr3_length: 16; d_call: NA; clone_size: NA; j_call: TRBJ1-1; v_call: TRBV6-5; cdr3_aa: CASSYSAWREGTEAFF; cdr3_nt: TGTGCCAGCAGTTACTCGGCGTGGCGGGAGGGCACTGAAGCTTTCTTT
cdr3_length: 14; d_call: NA; clone_size: NA; j_call: TRBJ2-7; v_call: TRBV12-3/TRBV12-4; cdr3_aa: CASSATAGFYEQYF; cdr3_nt: TGTGCCAGCAGTGCCACCGCGGGGTTCTACGAGCAGTACTTC
cdr3_length: 15; d_call: TRBD2; clone_size: NA; j_call: TRBJ2-1; v_call: TRBV5-5; cdr3_aa: CASSFRSGVENEQFF; cdr3_nt: TGTGCCAGCAGCTTCCGCAGCGGGGTCGAGAATGAGCAGTTCTTC
cdr3_length: 14; d_call: TRBD1; clone_size: NA; j_call: TRBJ2-4; v_call: TRBV29-1; cdr3_aa: CSVCTWDSQNIQYF; cdr3_nt: TGCAGCGTGTGCACCTGGGACAGCCAAAACATTCAGTACTTC
cdr3_length: 15; d_call: NA; clone_size: NA; j_call: TRBJ2-1; v_call: TRBV20-1; cdr3_aa: CSAPGGRGQGNEQFF; cdr3_nt: TGCAGTGCCCCTGGGGGGAGGGGGCAAGGGAATGAGCAGTTCTTC
cdr3_length: 14; d_call: NA; clone_size: NA; j_call: TRBJ2-3; v_call: TRBV24-1; cdr3_aa: CATSDAPRTDTQYF; cdr3_nt: TGTGCCACCAGTGATGCTCCCCGCACAGATACGCAGTATTTT
cdr3_length: 15; d_call: NA; clone_size: NA; j_call: TRBJ2-6; v_call: TRBV4-2; cdr3_aa: CASSPTQTGANVLTF; cdr3_nt: TGTGCCAGCAGCCCGACCCAAACGGGGGCCAACGTCCTGACTTTC
cdr3_length: 15; d_call: NA; clone_size: NA; j_call: TRBJ2-5; v_call: TRBV2; cdr3_aa: CASSERGGTQETQYF; cdr3_nt: TGTGCCAGCAGTGAACGCGGGGGCACACAAGAGACCCAGTACTTC
cdr3_length: 14; d_call: NA; clone_size: few; j_call: TRBJ1-4; v_call: TRBV6-1; cdr3_aa: CASSPRGGGEKLFF; cdr3_nt: TGTGCCAGCAGCCCCCGTGGGGGTGGGGAAAAACTGTTTTTT
cdr3_length: 17; d_call: TRBD2; clone_size: NA; j_call: TRBJ2-1; v_call: TRBV20-1; cdr3_aa: CSARDRASGGPLNEQFF; cdr3_nt: TGCAGTGCTAGAGATCGGGCTAGCGGGGGGCCCCTCAATGAGCAGTTCTTC
cdr3_length: 16; d_call: TRBD1; clone_size: many; j_call: TRBJ2-7; v_call: TRBV4-1; cdr3_aa: CASSQTSGTGSYEQYF; cdr3_nt: TGCGCCAGCAGCCAAACTTCCGGGACAGGGTCCTACGAGCAGTACTTC
cdr3_length: 13; d_call: NA; clone_size: many; j_call: TRBJ1-1; v_call: TRBV12-3/TRBV12-4; cdr3_aa: CASSFGENTEAFF; cdr3_nt: TGTGCCAGCAGTTTCGGGGAGAACACTGAAGCTTTCTTT
cdr3_length: 13; d_call: NA; clone_size: NA; j_call: TRBJ1-4; v_call: TRBV28; cdr3_aa: CASSLWQDEKLFF; cdr3_nt: TGTGCCAGCAGTTTATGGCAGGATGAAAAACTGTTTTTT
cdr3_length: 14; d_call: TRBD1; clone_size: many; j_call: TRBJ2-3; v_call: TRBV20-1; cdr3_aa: CSAPDRGNTDTQYF; cdr3_nt: TGCAGTGCTCCCGACAGGGGAAACACAGATACGCAGTATTTT
cdr3_length: 14; d_call: TRBD1; clone_size: many; j_call: TRBJ2-7; v_call: TRBV2; cdr3_aa: CASTWDRGDYEQYF; cdr3_nt: TGTGCCAGCACCTGGGACAGGGGCGACTACGAGCAGTACTTC
cdr3_length: 13; d_call: NA; clone_size: many; j_call: TRBJ2-7; v_call: TRBV12-3/TRBV12-4; cdr3_aa: CASRWTGSYEQYF; cdr3_nt: TGTGCCAGCAGGTGGACTGGATCCTACGAGCAGTACTTC
cdr3_length: 12; d_call: NA; clone_size: few; j_call: TRBJ1-1; v_call: TRBV12-3/TRBV12-4; cdr3_aa: CASSPQAVEAFF; cdr3_nt: TGTGCCAGCAGCCCCCAGGCGGTTGAAGCTTTCTTT
cdr3_length: 15; d_call: TRBD1; clone_size: NA; j_call: TRBJ2-7; v_call: TRBV20-1; cdr3_aa: CSARMSRGISYEQYF; cdr3_nt: TGCAGTGCTAGAATGTCCAGGGGGATATCCTACGAGCAGTACTTC
cdr3_length: 14; d_call: TRBD1; clone_size: once; j_call: TRBJ2-7; v_call: TRBV10-2; cdr3_aa: CASRIPGQGFEQYF; cdr3_nt: TGCGCCAGCAGGATACCGGGACAGGGGTTCGAGCAGTACTTC
cdr3_length: 18; d_call: TRBD2; clone_size: many; j_call: TRBJ2-1; v_call: TRBV20-1; cdr3_aa: CSAPNGLAGATSYNEQFF; cdr3_nt: TGCAGTGCCCCGAATGGGCTAGCGGGGGCCACCTCCTACAATGAGCAGTTCTTC
cdr3_length: 14; d_call: NA; clone_size: NA; j_call: TRBJ2-1; v_call: TRBV5-8; cdr3_aa: CASSLAGTSHEQFF; cdr3_nt: TGTGCCAGCAGCTTGGCCGGGACATCCCATGAGCAGTTCTTC
cdr3_length: 12; d_call: NA; clone_size: few; j_call: TRBJ2-5; v_call: TRBV7-2; cdr3_aa: CASSLVGQTQYF; cdr3_nt: TGTGCCAGCAGCTTAGTTGGACAGACCCAGTACTTC
cdr3_length: 16; d_call: NA; clone_size: NA; j_call: TRBJ2-1; v_call: TRBV15; cdr3_aa: CATSRDPPVLLNEQFF; cdr3_nt: TGTGCCACCAGCAGAGATCCCCCGGTCCTTTTGAATGAGCAGTTCTTC
cdr3_length: 12; d_call: NA; clone_size: NA; j_call: TRBJ2-7; v_call: TRBV29-1; cdr3_aa: CSVEPPGYEQYF; cdr3_nt: TGCAGCGTTGAACCCCCAGGGTACGAGCAGTACTTC